This T cell receptor (beta chain) is from a study of cytomegalovirus exposure and HLA in healthy donors. General study points: Within an earlier analysis, most TCR beta V segments proved productive either about 87% or about 30% of the time.

The CDR3 is made up of 14 amino acids. CDR1 is MNHNS, CDR2 SASEGT, per germline. Trimming cost V 7 bases and J 2 bases, with 12 bases left between them. With regard to this clone: The antigen is not known.

Researchers ran the PCR with 60 Vbeta and 13 Jbeta primers. Generated by immunoSEQ multiplex PCR, the TCRdb table keeps only in-frame clones and is missing some. Of about 160,000 clones in the sample, approximately 84% were seen once. Input material: PBMCs. V is TRBV6-1 and J is TRBJ1-5; D may be TRBD1 (6 bases). The TCR sequence derives from a man aged 18 to 35 in good health and CMV-seropositive. CDR3 DNA sequence: TGTGCCAGCACCAACAGGGAAGGCAATCAGCCCCAGCATTTT. Translating gives CASTNREGNQPQHF.